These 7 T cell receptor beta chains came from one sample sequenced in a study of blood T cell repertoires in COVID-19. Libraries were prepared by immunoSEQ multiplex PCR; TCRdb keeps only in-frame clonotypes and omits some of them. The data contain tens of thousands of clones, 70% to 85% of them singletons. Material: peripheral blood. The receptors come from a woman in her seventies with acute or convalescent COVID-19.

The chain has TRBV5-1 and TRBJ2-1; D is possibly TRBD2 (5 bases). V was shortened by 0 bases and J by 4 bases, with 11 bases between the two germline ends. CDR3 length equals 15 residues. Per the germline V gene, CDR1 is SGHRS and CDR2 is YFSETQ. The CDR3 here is CASSLVEGYYNEQFF. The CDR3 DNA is TGCGCCAGCAGCTTGGTCGAGGGATATTACAATGAGCAGTTCTTC.

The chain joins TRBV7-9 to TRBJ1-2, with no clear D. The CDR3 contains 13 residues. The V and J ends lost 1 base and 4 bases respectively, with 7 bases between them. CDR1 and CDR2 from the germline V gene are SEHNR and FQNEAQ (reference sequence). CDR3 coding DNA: TGTGCCAGCAGCTTAGGTCTAATCTATGGCTACACCTTC. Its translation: CASSLGLIYGYTF.

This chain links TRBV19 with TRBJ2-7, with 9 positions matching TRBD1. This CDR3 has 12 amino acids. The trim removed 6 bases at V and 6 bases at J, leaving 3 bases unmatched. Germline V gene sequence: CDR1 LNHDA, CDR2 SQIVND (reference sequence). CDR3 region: CASRGTGSEQYF. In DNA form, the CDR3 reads TGTGCCAGTAGGGGGACAGGGAGCGAGCAGTACTTC.

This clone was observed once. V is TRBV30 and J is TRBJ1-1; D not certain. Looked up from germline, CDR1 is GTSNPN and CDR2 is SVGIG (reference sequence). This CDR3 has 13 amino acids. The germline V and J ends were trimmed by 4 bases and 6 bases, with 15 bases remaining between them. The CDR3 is CAWKNRVRSEAFF. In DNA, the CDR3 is TGTGCCTGGAAGAACCGGGTAAGGTCTGAAGCTTTCTTT. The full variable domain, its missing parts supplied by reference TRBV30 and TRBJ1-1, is SQTIHQWPATLVQPVGSPLSLECTVEGTSNPNLYWYRQAAGRGLQLLFYSVGIGQISSEVPQNLSASRPQDRQFILSSKKLLLSDSGFYLCAWKNRVRSEAFFGQGTRLTVV.

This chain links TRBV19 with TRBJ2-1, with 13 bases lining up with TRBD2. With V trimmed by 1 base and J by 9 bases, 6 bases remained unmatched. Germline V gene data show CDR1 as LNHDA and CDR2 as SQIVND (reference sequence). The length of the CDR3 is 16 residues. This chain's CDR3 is CASSIGRTSGSGEQFF. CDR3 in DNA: TGTGCCAGTAGTATAGGGAGGACTAGCGGGAGTGGTGAGCAGTTCTTC.

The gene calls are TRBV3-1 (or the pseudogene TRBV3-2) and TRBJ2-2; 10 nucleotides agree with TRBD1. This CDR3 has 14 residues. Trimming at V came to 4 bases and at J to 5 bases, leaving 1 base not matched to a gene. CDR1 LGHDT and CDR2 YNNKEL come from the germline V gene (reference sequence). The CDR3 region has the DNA TGTGCCAGCAGCCTGGGACAGGGGACCGGGGAGCTGTTTTTT. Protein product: CASSLGQGTGELFF.

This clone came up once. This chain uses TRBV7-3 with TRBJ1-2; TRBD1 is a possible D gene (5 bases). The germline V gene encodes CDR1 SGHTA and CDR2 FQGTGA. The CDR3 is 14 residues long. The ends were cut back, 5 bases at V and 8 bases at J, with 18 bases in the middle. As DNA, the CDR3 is TGTGCCAGCAGCGCCGCCCGGGGGGGAAAAGGCTACACCTTC. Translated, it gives CASSAARGGKGYTF. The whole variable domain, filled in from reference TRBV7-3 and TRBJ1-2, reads GAGVSQTPSNKVTEKGKYVELRCDPISGHTALYWYRQSLGQGPEFLIYFQGTGAADDSGLPNDRFFAVRPEGSVSTLKIQRTERGDSAVYLCASSAARGGKGYTFGSGTRLTVV.